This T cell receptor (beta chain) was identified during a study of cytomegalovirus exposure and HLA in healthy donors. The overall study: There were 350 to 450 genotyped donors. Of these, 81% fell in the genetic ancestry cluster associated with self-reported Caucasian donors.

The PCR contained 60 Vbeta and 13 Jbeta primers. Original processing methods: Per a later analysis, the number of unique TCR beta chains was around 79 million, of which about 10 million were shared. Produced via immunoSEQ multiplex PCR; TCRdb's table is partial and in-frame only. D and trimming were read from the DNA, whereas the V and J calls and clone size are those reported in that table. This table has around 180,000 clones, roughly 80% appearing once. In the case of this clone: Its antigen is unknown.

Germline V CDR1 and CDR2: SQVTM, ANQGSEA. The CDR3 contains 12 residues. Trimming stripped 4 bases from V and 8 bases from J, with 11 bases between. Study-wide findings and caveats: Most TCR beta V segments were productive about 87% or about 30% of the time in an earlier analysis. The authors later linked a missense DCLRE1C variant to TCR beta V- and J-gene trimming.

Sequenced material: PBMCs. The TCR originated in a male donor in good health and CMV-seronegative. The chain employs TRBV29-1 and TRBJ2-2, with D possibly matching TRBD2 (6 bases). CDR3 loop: CSVAGGWGELFF. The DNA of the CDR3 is TGCAGCGTTGCCGGGGGTTGGGGGGAGCTGTTTTTT.